This T cell receptor beta chain appears in the sequencing data of a study of shared clonotypes between healthy human individuals. The study, taken as a whole, reports: Sampling covered blood only; tissue repertoires likely differ.

This clone was picked up a small number of times. The antigen remains undetermined. With ten immunoSEQ deep assay plates, unsorted PBMC DNA underwent sequencing. Libraries were prepared by immunoSEQ multiplex PCR; TCRdb keeps only in-frame clonotypes and omits some of them. The table lists around 430,000 clones, 79% of them singletons. Germline lookup yields CDR1 SGDLS and CDR2 YYNGEE. The CDR3 totals 14 residues. With 3 bases removed from V and 6 bases from J, the gap between germline ends came to 13 bases. Unsorted samples relied on some 90 million PBMCs, which served as the source of genomic DNA. The chain uses TRBV9 and TRBJ2-1, with D possibly TRBD2 on 6 matching bases. This clonotype was obtained from a woman between 40 and 50 years old in good health. Some clones in this sample may be carry-over from other donors' samples. The sequenced sample consisted of PBMCs. The CDR3 here is CASSGTITTNEQFF. For the CDR3, the DNA is TGTGCCAGCAGCGGGACTATAACGACCAATGAGCAGTTCTTC.